What follows are 18 T cell receptor beta chains derived from one specimen sequenced in a study of untreated major depressive disorder. Here immunoSEQ multiplex PCR was the method, and the copy in TCRdb shows in-frame clones only, minus some. There are just under 20,000 clones in the sample; approximately 87% occur only once, and less than 1% lies in the top ten. Sequenced: CD4+ T cells from PBMCs. All receptors derive from a woman in her thirties in good health.

This clone was picked up one time. This chain links TRBV5-4 with TRBJ2-2, with a possible D match to TRBD1 (6 bases). The V and J ends lost 3 bases and 0 bases respectively, with 12 bases between them. The CDR3 is made up of 16 amino acids. Germline CDR1 reads SGHNT; CDR2 reads YYREEE (reference sequence). The CDR3 DNA sequence: TGTGCCAGCAGCTATTCGACAGGTCCGAACACCGGGGAGCTGTTTTTT. This encodes CASSYSTGPNTGELFF. Full variable domain (remainder filled in from reference TRBV5-4 and TRBJ2-2): ETGVTQSPTHLIKTRGQQVTLRCSSQSGHNTVSWYQQALGQGPQFIFQYYREEENGRGNFPPRFSGLQFPNYSSELNVNALELDDSALYLCASSYSTGPNTGELFFGEGSRLTVL.

The chain has TRBV7-2 and TRBJ2-1; TRBD2 agrees at 11 bases. In germline, CDR1 is SGHTA, CDR2 FQGNSA. CDR3 length: 14 residues. V lost 2 bases, J lost 14 bases, and 8 bases stayed unmatched. DNA for the CDR3: TGTGCCAGCAGCTTAACCCCACTAGCGGGAGAGGAGTTCTTC. Protein sequence: CASSLTPLAGEEFF.

The chain employs TRBV4-2 and TRBJ2-7; D is ambiguous. The V end was cut by 1 base, the J end by 1 base, with 8 bases between. CDR1 and CDR2 (germline): LGHNA, YNFKEQ. CDR3 length equals 14 residues. CDR3: CASSQVAASYEQYF. The CDR3 coding sequence is TGTGCCAGCAGCCAAGTAGCCGCGTCCTACGAGCAGTACTTC.

The chain carries TRBV7-6 and TRBJ2-5; unclear D gene. Germline CDR1 and CDR2: SGHVS and FNYEAQ. The CDR3 has 16 residues. The V gene lost 4 bases and the J gene lost 5 bases, with 20 bases spanning the gap. DNA of the CDR3: TGTGCCAGCAGCTGGTACCCGCCGCCCAATCGGGAGACCCAGTACTTC. Encoded protein: CASSWYPPPNRETQYF.

Here the CDR3 reads CASSPRLMGSDEKLFF. CDR3 bases: TGTGCCAGCTCACCCAGGTTAATGGGGAGTGACGAAAAACTGTTTTTT. The genes are TRBV18 and TRBJ1-4; D gene uncertain. V shed 3 bases and J shed 8 bases, with 19 bases lying between them. Per the germline V gene, CDR1 is KGHSH and CDR2 is LQKENI. The CDR3 is made up of 16 amino acids.

The genes are TRBV7-2 and TRBJ2-2; TRBD1 matches 9 bases. J gave up 4 bases and V 2 bases, and 5 bases lay outside the gene matches. Germline CDR1 is SGHTA and CDR2 is FQGNSA. The CDR3 runs to 16 residues. The CDR3, as DNA: TGTGCCAGCAGCTTAATGGGACAGGGCCTCACCGGGGAGCTGTTTTTT. It yields the protein CASSLMGQGLTGELFF.

The chain has TRBV15 and TRBJ2-1; TRBD2 aligns across 7 bases. V lost 0 bases and J lost 8; bases outside the gene matches: 16. Germline V gene sequence: CDR1 LNHNV, CDR2 YYDKDF (reference sequence). The CDR3 consists of 18 residues. CDR3 nucleotide sequence: TGTGCCACCAGCAGAGATCTGGGTGGGGGAGGTAGCGGGTATGAGCAGTTCTTC. This encodes CATSRDLGGGGSGYEQFF.

The chain links TRBV29-1 to TRBJ2-7; 9 bases match TRBD1. With V trimmed by 7 bases and J by 1 base, 17 bases remained unmatched. CDR3 length: 17 amino acids. The V gene's germline CDR1 is SQVTM and CDR2 ANQGSEA. CDR3 coding DNA: TGCAGCGCCCTAGCGAGAGGACAGGGGAGTTCGTCCTACGAGCAGTACTTC. Translating gives CSALARGQGSSSYEQYF.

For the CDR3, the DNA is TGTGCCAGCAGTCCGGCAGGGAGAGGACACGAGCAGTACTTC. Translating gives CASSPAGRGHEQYF. The gene calls are TRBV27 and TRBJ2-7, with D perhaps given as TRBD1 or TRBD2 (5 bases each). This CDR3 region has 14 residues. CDR1 is MNHEY and CDR2 is SMNVEV in the germline V gene (reference sequence). V lost 5 bases and J 5 bases, leaving 16 bases between the germline ends.

The V gene is TRBV2, the J gene TRBJ2-7; 9 nucleotides agree with TRBD2. The CDR3 covers 16 residues. Trimming removed 6 bases from V and 7 bases from J; junction bases left unmatched: 16. The germline CDR1 and CDR2 sequences are SNHLY and FYNNEI. The CDR3 is CASRELAGEGSREQYF. CDR3 sequence (DNA): TGTGCCAGCAGAGAATTAGCGGGAGAGGGTTCTCGGGAGCAGTACTTC.

The chain has TRBV18 and TRBJ2-7, with D tentatively TRBD1 (6 bases). Germline V CDR1 and CDR2: KGHSH, LQKENI. Trimming stripped 0 bases from V and 2 bases from J, with 11 bases between. CDR3 length equals 15 residues. The CDR3 is CASSPPGRDTYEQYF. CDR3 nucleotides: TGTGCCAGCTCACCACCGGGACGGGACACCTACGAGCAGTACTTC.

The genes are TRBV5-1 and TRBJ1-4; weak D call: TRBD1 (6 bases). The CDR3 totals 14 residues. Trimming removed 1 base at V and 4 bases at J, with 8 bases between. Germline assignment: CDR1 SGHRS and CDR2 YFSETQ. For the CDR3, the DNA is TGCGCCAGCAGCTTGAGACAGGATAATGAAAAACTGTTTTTT. Protein: CASSLRQDNEKLFF. Supplemented by reference TRBV5-1 and TRBJ1-4, the full variable domain reads KAGVTQTPRYLIKTRGQQVTLSCSPISGHRSVSWYQQTPGQGLQFLFEYFSETQRNKGNFPGRFSGRQFSNSRSEMNVSTLELGDSALYLCASSLRQDNEKLFFGSGTQLSVL.

This clone was detected only once. J is TRBJ2-4 and V is TRBV4-2, with D tentatively TRBD2 (6 bases). V was cut by 0 bases and J by 10 bases, with 7 bases left in between. Germline V gene lookup returns CDR1 LGHNA and CDR2 YNFKEQ. There are 12 residues in the CDR3. CDR3 residues: CASSQEGGIQYF. The CDR3 DNA reads as TGTGCCAGCAGCCAAGAGGGGGGAATTCAGTACTTC.

The CDR3 coding sequence is TGCGCCAGCAGCGGAGAGACCCAGTACTTC. Its translation: CASSGETQYF. The rearrangement links TRBV5-1 to TRBJ2-5; D remains ambiguous. CDR1 and CDR2 from the germline V gene are SGHRS and YFSETQ. The CDR3 is 10 amino acids. V lost 4 bases, J lost 4 bases, and 2 bases lay in between.

The chain carries TRBV19 and TRBJ2-7, with a possible D match to TRBD2 (6 bases). Trimming took off 5 bases at V and 1 base at J, with 12 bases between the two ends. The CDR3 has 14 residues. The germline gives CDR1 LNHDA, CDR2 SQIVND (reference sequence). DNA for the CDR3: TGTGCCAGTAGTGACGGCGGGACTTCCTACGAGCAGTACTTC. Translation: CASSDGGTSYEQYF.

This chain uses TRBV7-6 with TRBJ2-7; 9 nucleotides align to TRBD1. The CDR3 sequence is 14 residues long. Germline CDR1 and CDR2: SGHVS and FNYEAQ. Losses at the gene ends were 5 bases for V and 4 bases for J; bases not matched to a gene: 6. CDR3 coding DNA: TGTGCCAGCAGCGGCCCGGGACAGGGTTACGAGCAGTACTTC. This codes for CASSGPGQGYEQYF. Drawing the rest from reference TRBV7-6 and TRBJ2-7, the complete variable domain is GAGVSQSPRYKVTKRGQDVALRCDPISGHVSLYWYRQALGQGPEFLTYFNYEAQQDKSGLPNDRFSAERPEGSISTLTIQRTEQRDSAMYRCASSGPGQGYEQYFGPGTRLTVT.

Remarks on this clone: A read error is possible here, since a much larger clone lies one base away. This chain joins TRBV29-1 and TRBJ1-2; D gene unclear. The CDR3 spans 14 residues. The germline V and J ends were trimmed by 5 bases and 4 bases, with 17 bases remaining between them. Germline V lookup: CDR1 SQVTM, CDR2 ANQGSEA. CDR3 in DNA: TGCAGCGTTAGGTCCTTGACATCGTCCTATGGCTACACCTTC. Encoded protein: CSVRSLTSSYGYTF. The full variable domain, in which reference TRBV29-1 and TRBJ1-2 provide the parts outside the CDR3, is SAVISQKPSRDICQRGTSLTIQCQVDSQVTMMFWYRQQPGQSLTLIATANQGSEATYESGFVIDKFPISRPNLTFSTLTVSNMSPEDSSIYLCSVRSLTSSYGYTFGSGTRLTVV.

The chain links TRBV18 to TRBJ1-1; no firm D call. CDR1 is KGHSH, CDR2 LQKENI, per germline. CDR3 length: 12 amino acids. V gave up 6 bases and J gave up 3 bases, with 8 bases separating them. The CDR3 DNA is TGTGCCAGCTCGAAACAGTACACTGAAGCTTTCTTT. Protein: CASSKQYTEAFF.